This T cell receptor (beta chain) was sequenced for a study of Graves' ophthalmopathy and Graves' hyperthyroidism. Overall study results and limits: For separating ophthalmopathy from stable hyperthyroidism, a 13-signature model gave 85% to 90% sensitivity and 81.08% specificity.

Amplified TCR beta CDR3 regions were obtained using RNA transcripts as template. The first-round RT-PCR employed HTBI primers together with the Qiagen OneStep RT-PCR kit. A multiplex PCR was then performed as the second round. TCRdb re-called the multiplex PCR reads with MiXCR, one entry per CDR3 protein. Here the sample spans over a million distinct CDR3 sequences, around a third being singletons. This clonotype was recorded many times. The antigen remains unidentified. The CDR3 runs to 11 residues. Germline-derived CDR1 and CDR2 are SEHNR and FQNEAQ (reference sequence). Trimming left V 5 bases short and J 6 bases short, with 7 bases between. Orbital computed tomography, thyroid ultrasound, TRAb, serum thyroxine and clinical symptoms formed the basis of diagnosis.

The receptor was isolated from an adult man with Graves' hyperthyroidism. The V gene is TRBV7-9, the J gene TRBJ1-1; D is unclear. Sequences were obtained from peripheral blood or thyroid tissue (not recorded which). The CDR3 DNA is TGTGCCAGCAGCCCCAATGCTGAAGCTTTCTTT. It is translated as CASSPNAEAFF.